Below, 14 T cell receptor beta chains from the same sample are listed, as sequenced in a study of cytomegalovirus exposure and HLA in healthy donors. PCR employed 60 Vbeta and 13 Jbeta primers. The table came from immunoSEQ multiplex PCR; TCRdb's copy has only in-frame clones and leaves some out. The sample has around 140,000 clones. The sequenced material came from PBMCs. The receptor source for this set is a woman aged 40 to 50 in good health and CMV-seropositive.

This rearrangement joins TRBV25-1 to TRBJ1-3, with D tentatively TRBD1 (5 bases). V was clipped by 2 bases and J by 0 bases, with 14 bases between them. This CDR3 contains 17 residues. Germline V gene lookup returns CDR1 MGHDK and CDR2 SYGVNS. Here the CDR3 reads CASSERGGKGSGNTIYF. The CDR3 DNA sequence: TGTGCCAGCAGTGAAAGGGGAGGAAAAGGCTCTGGAAACACCATATATTTT.

The chain carries TRBV7-6 and TRBJ2-7; perhaps TRBD2 as D (5 bases). The CDR3 runs to 13 residues. Germline loops: CDR1 SGHVS, CDR2 FNYEAQ. Trimming took 5 bases from V and 4 from J, leaving 12 bases between them. The CDR3 sequence: CASSPFAGYEQYF. CDR3 bases: TGTGCCAGCAGCCCTTTCGCGGGTTACGAGCAGTACTTC.

V gene TRBV5-4 combines with J gene TRBJ2-3; 7 nucleotides match TRBD1. The germline CDR1 and CDR2 sequences are SGHNT and YYREEE (reference sequence). With V trimmed by 0 bases and J by 0 bases, 1 base remained unmatched. This CDR3 has 15 residues. The CDR3: CASSLGRGSTDTQYF. The CDR3, as DNA: TGTGCCAGCAGCTTGGGCAGGGGGAGCACAGATACGCAGTATTTT.

The chain employs TRBV15 and TRBJ2-7; a weak D match, TRBD1 (6 bases). This CDR3 spans 12 amino acids. Germline values: CDR1 LNHNV, CDR2 YYDKDF (reference sequence). V was clipped by 4 bases and J by 7 bases, with 11 bases between them. The CDR3 sequence is CATSTAGVEQYF. CDR3 bases: TGTGCCACCAGCACGGCAGGGGTGGAGCAGTACTTC.

The V and J genes are TRBV25-1 and TRBJ2-2; D may be TRBD2 (6 bases). Between the trimmed V and J ends, which lost 4 bases and 6 bases, there was a span of 18 bases. The CDR3 spans 16 residues. Looked up from germline, CDR1 is MGHDK and CDR2 is SYGVNS. The CDR3 reads CASSGSRDSRPGELFF. The CDR3 nucleotides are TGTGCCAGCAGTGGGTCCCGGGACTCTAGACCCGGGGAGCTGTTTTTT.

The chain combines TRBV19 with TRBJ2-5, with 7 bases lining up with TRBD1. The germline V gene has CDR1 LNHDA and CDR2 SQIVND (reference sequence). Germline trimming cut 4 bases from V and 1 base from J; bases unmatched to any gene: 0. The CDR3 is 13 residues long. The CDR3 nucleotides are TGTGCCAGTAGTAGGGACAGCCAAGAGACCCAGTACTTC. It translates to CASSRDSQETQYF.

The chain joins TRBV28 to TRBJ2-1, with TRBD2 matching 11 bases. Trimming removed 3 bases from V and 9 bases from J; junction bases left unmatched: 4. Germline CDR1 reads MDHEN; CDR2 reads SYDVKM. The CDR3 spans 14 residues. As DNA, the CDR3 is TGTGCCAGCAGTTTTACTAGCGGGAGCACTGAGCAGTTCTTC. Translation gives CASSFTSGSTEQFF.

The chain recombines TRBV5-1 with TRBJ2-7; 8 nucleotides align to TRBD1. The germline CDR1 and CDR2 sequences are SGHRS and YFSETQ. J gave up 6 bases and V 0 bases, and 8 bases lay outside the gene matches. The CDR3 is made up of 15 amino acids. The CDR3 here is CASSLDPGGFGEQYF. CDR3 nucleotide sequence: TGCGCCAGCAGCTTGGATCCAGGGGGCTTTGGCGAGCAGTACTTC.

CDR3 DNA: TGCGCCACCTCGACAGCCGGCGGGAGTAAGTACAATGAGCAGTTCTTC. This translates into CATSTAGGSKYNEQFF. The V and J genes are TRBV5-1 and TRBJ2-1, with 7 bases that match TRBD2. CDR1 is SGHRS and CDR2 is YFSETQ in the germline V gene. The CDR3 is made up of 16 amino acids. With 9 bases clipped from V and 4 bases from J, the junction kept 16 bases outside the gene matches. Supplemented by reference TRBV5-1 and TRBJ2-1, the full variable domain reads KAGVTQTPRYLIKTRGQQVTLSCSPISGHRSVSWYQQTPGQGLQFLFEYFSETQRNKGNFPGRFSGRQFSNSRSEMNVSTLELGDSALYLCATSTAGGSKYNEQFFGPGTRLTVL.

V usage is TRBV30 and J usage is TRBJ1-4; 8 bases are a match to TRBD1. Per the germline V gene, CDR1 is GTSNPN and CDR2 is SVGIG (reference sequence). V shed 2 bases, J shed 13 bases, and the junction held 12 bases outside the gene matches. CDR3 size: 14 residues. The DNA for the CDR3 is TGTGCCTGGAGTAAGGGCCAGGGGGCTCGATTACTGTTTTTT. It codes for CAWSKGQGARLLFF.

The chain links TRBV6-1 to TRBJ1-6; D is unresolved. Germline values: CDR1 MNHNS, CDR2 SASEGT. The CDR3 contains 13 residues. V dropped 2 bases and J dropped 6 bases, with 5 bases sitting between them. In nucleotides, the CDR3 is TGTGCCAGCAGTGAACGGTCTAATTCACCCCTCCACTTT. This codes for CASSERSNSPLHF.

This chain's CDR3 is CASSHNRGAHYGYTF. The DNA for the CDR3 is TGTGCCAGCAGTCACAACAGGGGGGCGCACTATGGCTACACCTTC. The J gene is TRBJ1-2, the V gene TRBV6-4; 8 bases map to TRBD1. After removal of 5 bases from V and 3 bases from J, the junction contained 8 bases not matched to a gene. The CDR3 loop spans 15 amino acids. Germline CDR1 MRHNA, CDR2 SNTAGT.

V is TRBV19 and J is TRBJ2-5, with 11 bases fitting TRBD1. Germline assignment: CDR1 LNHDA and CDR2 SQIVND (reference sequence). The CDR3 loop spans 15 amino acids. Trimming cost V 3 bases and J 1 base; bases outside gene matches: 1. CDR3 nucleotide sequence: TGTGCCAGTAGTATTGGGACAGGGGGCCAAGAGACCCAGTACTTC. It codes for CASSIGTGGQETQYF.

This sequence joins TRBV19 and TRBJ1-1, with D hard to call. The CDR3 totals 11 residues. V lost 7 bases and J 11 bases, leaving 14 bases between the germline ends. The germline gives CDR1 LNHDA, CDR2 SQIVND (reference sequence). The CDR3 nucleotides are TGTGCCAGTACCCTGGCGGCGACGGCTTTCTTT. Translated: CASTLAATAFF.